One sample yielded the 28 T cell receptor beta chains listed below, sequenced in a study of blood T cell repertoires in COVID-19. TCRdb's copy holds only in-frame clones and misses some; the assay was immunoSEQ multiplex PCR. Found here are 100,000 to 150,000 clones, less than 90% of them singletons; the top ten hold 6% to 9.5%. The material sequenced was peripheral blood. The receptors were gathered from a man between 65 and 79 years old who had recovered from COVID-19.

The V gene is TRBV6-1, the J gene TRBJ1-2, with D possibly being TRBD1 (5 bases). CDR3 size: 14 residues. CDR1 MNHNS and CDR2 SASEGT come from the germline V gene. The V gene lost 0 bases and the J gene lost 2 bases, with 7 bases spanning the gap. CDR3 nucleotide sequence: TGTGCCAGCAGTGAAGCTCGGGGGAACTATGGCTACACCTTC. It codes for CASSEARGNYGYTF.

This clone appeared once. J is TRBJ2-1 and V is TRBV6-4; 12 nucleotides align to TRBD2. The CDR3 has 15 residues. CDR1 is MRHNA and CDR2 is SNTAGT in the germline V gene. Trimming removed 5 bases from V and 6 bases from J; junction bases left unmatched: 5. CDR3 sequence (DNA): TGTGCCAGCAGTCTGACTAGCGGGAGCCTCAATGAGCAGTTCTTC. This encodes CASSLTSGSLNEQFF.

The chain carries TRBV29-1 and TRBJ1-1, with D tentatively TRBD1 (6 bases). Trimming pared 4 bases from V and 0 bases from J, leaving 12 bases between. Per germline, CDR1 SQVTM and CDR2 ANQGSEA. CDR3 size: 14 residues. CDR3 region: CSVVSSGVNTEAFF. The CDR3 DNA reads as TGCAGCGTTGTATCGTCAGGGGTGAACACTGAAGCTTTCTTT.

The chain has TRBV27 and TRBJ2-4; D gene ambiguous. V was clipped by 3 bases and J by 7 bases, with 13 bases between them. In germline, CDR1 is MNHEY, CDR2 SMNVEV (reference sequence). This CDR3 has 14 amino acids. For the CDR3, the DNA is TGTGCCAGCAGTTTTCCAATTCCGAGGAACATTCAGTACTTC. Its protein product is CASSFPIPRNIQYF.

The V and J genes are TRBV12-3 or TRBV12-4 and TRBJ1-2; 11 nucleotides align to TRBD1. Germline trimming cut 6 bases from V and 11 bases from J; bases unmatched to any gene: 8. The CDR3 spans 13 residues. Written as DNA, the CDR3 is TGTGCCAGCAGCCCAGCGGGACAGGGGGTTTACACCTTC. Its translation: CASSPAGQGVYTF.

The rearrangement uses TRBV19 and TRBJ2-1; D remains unclear. In germline, CDR1 is LNHDA, CDR2 SQIVND (reference sequence). The CDR3 is made up of 12 amino acids. The V gene lost 3 bases and the J gene lost 9 bases, with 9 bases spanning the gap. CDR3 loop: CASSMRDGEQFF. CDR3 DNA sequence: TGTGCCAGTAGTATGCGCGATGGTGAGCAGTTCTTC.

The chain joins TRBV21-1 to TRBJ2-7; TRBD1 was called by the table and not checked on the DNA. TRBV21-1 is designated a pseudogene. The CDR3 spans 14 residues. The CDR3 DNA sequence: TGTGCCAGCAGCGCACAGGGGCGTGGGTACGAGCAGTACTTC. This encodes CASSAQGRGYEQYF.

The chain is built from TRBV20-1 and TRBJ2-5; 8 nucleotides line up with TRBD2. The trim removed 3 bases at V and 4 bases at J, leaving 10 bases unmatched. Germline CDR1 reads DFQATT; CDR2 reads SNEGSKA (reference sequence). CDR3 length: 15 amino acids. The CDR3 sequence: CSASRDAGGGETQYF. For the CDR3, the DNA is TGCAGTGCTAGTCGTGACGCGGGGGGCGGAGAGACCCAGTACTTC.

The CDR3 nucleotides are TGTGCCAGTAGTCCGGGACAGTCCCTAGCCAAAAACATTCAGTACTTC. It codes for CASSPGQSLAKNIQYF. The chain recombines TRBV19 with TRBJ2-4, with 7 bases that match TRBD1. This CDR3 contains 16 residues. Germline loops: CDR1 LNHDA, CDR2 SQIVND (reference sequence). J was trimmed by 0 bases and V by 5 bases; bases with no gene match: 7.

V and J are TRBV5-5 and TRBJ1-5, with D unclear. CDR1 and CDR2 (germline): SGHKS, YYEKEE (reference sequence). Between the trimmed V and J ends, which lost 1 base and 0 bases, there was a span of 5 bases. CDR3 size: 14 residues. CDR3 DNA: TGTGCCAGCAGCTTGATCAGTAGCAATCAGCCCCAGCATTTT. Translated: CASSLISSNQPQHF.

The rearrangement uses TRBV5-6 and TRBJ2-7; the match to TRBD2 covers 9 bases. The V and J ends lost 2 bases and 6 bases, in that order; junction bases with no gene match: 6. This CDR3 has 14 amino acids. Germline CDR1 and CDR2: SGHDT and YYEEEE. The CDR3 reads CASSLVAGVGEQYF. The CDR3 DNA reads TGTGCCAGCAGCTTAGTAGCGGGGGTAGGCGAGCAGTACTTC. Full variable domain (rest looked up from reference TRBV5-6 and TRBJ2-7): DAGVTQSPTHLIKTRGQQVTLRCSPKSGHDTVSWYQQALGQGPQFIFQYYEEEERQRGNFPDRFSGHQFPNYSSELNVNALLLGDSALYLCASSLVAGVGEQYFGPGTRLTVT.

The chain couples TRBV13 to TRBJ2-1; D is perhaps TRBD2 (6 bases). Trimming removed 4 bases at V and 5 bases at J, with 12 bases between. The CDR3 has 14 residues. Germline assignment: CDR1 PRHDT and CDR2 FYEKMQ (reference sequence). CDR3 in amino acids: CASSSVGGDNEQFF. The CDR3 DNA follows: TGTGCCAGCAGCTCAGTCGGGGGAGACAATGAGCAGTTCTTC.

The chain joins TRBV6-5 to TRBJ1-1; 7 bases match TRBD1. Germline CDR1 reads MNHEY; CDR2 reads SVGAGI. The CDR3 length is 12 residues. Losses at the gene ends were 5 bases for V and 12 bases for J; bases not matched to a gene: 9. The CDR3 nucleotides read TGTGCCAGCAGTACAGAGGGACAGAGGACTTTCTTT. It specifies CASSTEGQRTFF.

The chain recombines TRBV13 with TRBJ1-3; weak D call: TRBD1 (5 bases). Deletions cut 4 bases from V and 0 bases from J, with 13 bases between. Germline CDR1 and CDR2: PRHDT and FYEKMQ (reference sequence). The CDR3 length is 16 residues. This CDR3 reads CASSSGDSHSGNTIYF. CDR3 coding DNA: TGTGCCAGCAGCTCCGGAGACAGCCACTCTGGAAACACCATATATTTT. The full variable domain, with the rest looked up from reference TRBV13 and TRBJ1-3, is AAGVIQSPRHLIKEKRETATLKCYPIPRHDTVYWYQQGPGQDPQFLISFYEKMQSDKGSIPDRFSAQQFSDYHSELNMSSLELGDSALYFCASSSGDSHSGNTIYFGEGSWLTVV.

The chain uses TRBV2 and TRBJ1-1; 7 bases fit TRBD1. The CDR3 covers 14 residues. Germline V CDR1 and CDR2: SNHLY, FYNNEI. Germline trimming cut 7 bases from V and 5 bases from J; bases unmatched to any gene: 10. The CDR3 is CASTRQGGGTEAFF. CDR3 bases: TGTGCCAGCACCAGACAGGGCGGAGGGACTGAAGCTTTCTTT.

As DNA, the CDR3 is TGTGCCTGGAGTATGGGGGGGCCGGGCTATGGCTACACCTTC. As protein: CAWSMGGPGYGYTF. The V and J genes are TRBV30 and TRBJ1-2; perhaps TRBD1 as D (6 bases). This CDR3 region has 14 residues. The V gene's germline CDR1 is GTSNPN and CDR2 SVGIG (reference sequence). Trimming removed 2 bases at V and 4 bases at J, with 14 bases between.

This CDR3 reads CASSEARGGGYTF. The CDR3, as DNA: TGTGCCAGCAGTGAAGCGCGGGGGGGAGGCTACACCTTC. The genes are TRBV6-1 and TRBJ1-2, with a weak D call TRBD1 (5 bases). Trimming left V 0 bases short and J 8 bases short, with 10 bases between. The CDR3 contains 13 residues. Germline V CDR1 and CDR2: MNHNS, SASEGT.

This chain links TRBV4-1 with TRBJ2-1; perhaps TRBD2 as D (5 bases). This CDR3 spans 16 amino acids. V lost 2 bases and J 0 bases, leaving 11 bases between the germline ends. CDR1 is MGHRA and CDR2 is YSYEKL in the germline V gene. CDR3 sequence (DNA): TGCGCCAGCAGCCAACTAGCTGGGATCTCCTACAATGAGCAGTTCTTC. Translated, it gives CASSQLAGISYNEQFF.

This chain connects TRBV5-1 to TRBJ2-1; 15 nucleotides line up with TRBD2. The CDR3 extends over 14 amino acids. Germline trimming cut 7 bases from V and 8 bases from J; bases unmatched to any gene: 4. Germline-derived CDR1 and CDR2 are SGHRS and YFSETQ. The CDR3 is CASGLAGGRDEQFF. Written as DNA, the CDR3 is TGCGCCAGCGGACTAGCGGGAGGGAGAGATGAGCAGTTCTTC.

The V and J genes are TRBV11-2 and TRBJ2-7; 8 nucleotides agree with TRBD2. The germline V gene has CDR1 SGHAT and CDR2 FQNNGV. V was clipped by 2 bases and J by 2 bases; unmatched bases: 5. The CDR3 contains 15 residues. The CDR3, as DNA: TGTGCCAGCAGCTTAAACCGGGGGGGAACCTACGAGCAGTACTTC. Amino acid sequence: CASSLNRGGTYEQYF.

Only one count was recorded for this clone. The chain joins TRBV18 to TRBJ1-1, with D possibly TRBD1 on 5 matching bases. From germline, CDR1 is KGHSH and CDR2 LQKENI. Trimming took off 3 bases at V and 1 base at J, with 21 bases between the two ends. The length of the CDR3 is 18 residues. The CDR3 sequence: CASSPSTFTAGPNTEAFF. The DNA for the CDR3 is TGTGCCAGCTCACCGAGCACATTCACGGCGGGGCCGAACACTGAAGCTTTCTTT.

This clone was recorded once. The V gene is TRBV28, the J gene TRBJ1-6; 7 bases fit TRBD1. This CDR3 comprises 14 residues. With 3 bases clipped from V and 7 bases from J, the junction kept 3 bases outside the gene matches. Per germline, CDR1 MDHEN and CDR2 SYDVKM. CDR3 nucleotide sequence: TGTGCCAGCAGTTTTTTACAGGGGAATTCACCCCTCCACTTT. Translating it yields CASSFLQGNSPLHF.

V usage is TRBV29-1 and J usage is TRBJ2-7, with D possibly TRBD2 on 5 matching bases. The V gene lost 4 bases and the J gene lost 3 bases, with 13 bases spanning the gap. The length of the CDR3 is 13 residues. Germline V gene lookup returns CDR1 SQVTM and CDR2 ANQGSEA. This chain's CDR3 is CSVAVTGFYEQYF. DNA for the CDR3: TGCAGCGTTGCAGTTACGGGGTTCTACGAGCAGTACTTC.

J is TRBJ2-2 and V is TRBV5-1, with TRBD2 matching 8 bases. This CDR3 region has 15 residues. With V trimmed by 4 bases and J by 6 bases, 8 bases remained unmatched. Germline assignment: CDR1 SGHRS and CDR2 YFSETQ. The CDR3 coding sequence is TGCGCCAGCAGCCTCGCGGGGGGATACGCCGGGGAGCTGTTTTTT. Residues: CASSLAGGYAGELFF.

The chain couples TRBV30 to TRBJ2-7; 11 bases fit TRBD1. V shed 0 bases and J 10 bases; nucleotides not matched to a gene: 8. Germline-derived CDR1 and CDR2 are GTSNPN and SVGIG (reference sequence). This CDR3 is built from 14 residues. The CDR3 nucleotides read TGTGCCTGGAGTGTGGGGACAGGGGGGTTGGAACAGTACTTC. Its protein product is CAWSVGTGGLEQYF. Looking up the rest from reference TRBV30 and TRBJ2-7 gives the full variable domain: SQTIHQWPATLVQPVGSPLSLECTVEGTSNPNLYWYRQAAGRGLQLLFYSVGIGQISSEVPQNLSASRPQDRQFILSSKKLLLSDSGFYLCAWSVGTGGLEQYFGPGTRLTVT.

The genes are TRBV15 and TRBJ2-2; perhaps TRBD2 as D (5 bases). This CDR3 has 18 amino acids. Trimming took off 2 bases at V and 3 bases at J, with 19 bases between the two ends. The germline CDR1 and CDR2 sequences are LNHNV and YYDKDF (reference sequence). CDR3 amino acids: CATSRFGSASSDTGELFF. In DNA, the CDR3 is TGTGCCACCAGCAGATTTGGGAGTGCTAGCAGTGACACCGGGGAGCTGTTTTTT. The full variable domain, in which reference TRBV15 and TRBJ2-2 provide the parts outside the CDR3, is DAMVIQNPRYQVTQFGKPVTLSCSQTLNHNVMYWYQQKSSQAPKLLFHYYDKDFNNEADTPDNFQSRRPNTSFCFLDIRSPGLGDTAMYLCATSRFGSASSDTGELFFGEGSRLTVL.

The chain couples TRBV5-1 to TRBJ2-2, with TRBD2 matching 8 bases. Unmatched junction bases numbered 10, after V lost 3 bases and J lost 0 bases. CDR1 SGHRS and CDR2 YFSETQ come from the germline V gene. The CDR3 consists of 18 residues. CDR3 DNA sequence: TGCGCCAGCAGCTCCCACCCTAGCGGGCCTGCGAACACCGGGGAGCTGTTTTTT. This gives the protein CASSSHPSGPANTGELFF.

V usage is TRBV4-3 and J usage is TRBJ2-3, with 11 bases fitting TRBD2. Trimming at V came to 2 bases and at J to 4 bases, leaving 8 bases not matched to a gene. CDR1 and CDR2 from the germline V gene are LGHNA and YSLEER. The CDR3 covers 17 residues. DNA of the CDR3: TGCGCCAGCAGCCAATATCCGGGACTAGCGGAGGCAGATACGCAGTATTTT. This codes for CASSQYPGLAEADTQYF.